This section outlines one T cell receptor beta chain sequence together with its context. The sample belongs to a study of blood T cell repertoires in COVID-19. About the study: Samples of COVID-19 (acute and convalescent) were obtained from the United States, Italy and Spain. T cells, B-cell-depleted T cells, or PBMCs provided the cDNA or gDNA that served as material.

Per the original methods: For nucleated cells, counts were estimated from reference gene primer amplification. Using immunoSEQ multiplex PCR, the repertoire was profiled, and TCRdb retains in-frame clones only, with some absent. That table supplies the V and J calls and clone size; D and trimming were determined from the DNA. In the table there are under 100,000 clones, under 90% of which are singletons. The sequenced sample consisted of peripheral blood. The TCR originated in an older woman with acute or convalescent COVID-19.

The CDR3 reads CTTSLSRQGPGSPLHF. The CDR3 region has the DNA TGTACCACCTCACTAAGCAGACAGGGCCCTGGGTCACCCCTCCACTTT. The chain carries TRBV19 and TRBJ1-6; TRBD1 matches 7 bases. This CDR3 region has 16 residues. Germline values: CDR1 LNHDA, CDR2 SQIVND (reference sequence).